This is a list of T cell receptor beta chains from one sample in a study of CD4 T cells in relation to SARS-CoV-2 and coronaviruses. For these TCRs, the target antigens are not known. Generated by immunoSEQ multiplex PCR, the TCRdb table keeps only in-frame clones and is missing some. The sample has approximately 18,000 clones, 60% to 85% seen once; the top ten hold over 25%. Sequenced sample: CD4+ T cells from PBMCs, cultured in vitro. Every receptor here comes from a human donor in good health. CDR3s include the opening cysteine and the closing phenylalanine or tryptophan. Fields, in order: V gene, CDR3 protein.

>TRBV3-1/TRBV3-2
CASSQLDSTLTNSPLHF
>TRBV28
CASSLAGTGYREKLFF
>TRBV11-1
CASSLAPGTAASEQYF
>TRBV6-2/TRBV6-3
CASSQRLAGGNEQFF
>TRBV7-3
CASSLTVLDNEQFF
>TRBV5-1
CASSINPSGVQETQYF
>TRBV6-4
CASSRLAGDYNEQFF
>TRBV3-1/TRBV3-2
CASSQDRGETQYF
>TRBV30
CAWTNRGGFNSPLHF
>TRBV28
CASSSDRENQPQHF
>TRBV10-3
CAIRGRMNTEAFF
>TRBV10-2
CASTGTEGSGNTIYF
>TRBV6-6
CASSTGTGNEKLFF
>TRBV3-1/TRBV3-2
CASSEDRKYGYTF
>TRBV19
CASSTRTRLSSYNEQFF
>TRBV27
CASVGVVAPCDYGYTF
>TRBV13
CASSLGDREETQYF
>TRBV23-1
CASSQEGGETQYF